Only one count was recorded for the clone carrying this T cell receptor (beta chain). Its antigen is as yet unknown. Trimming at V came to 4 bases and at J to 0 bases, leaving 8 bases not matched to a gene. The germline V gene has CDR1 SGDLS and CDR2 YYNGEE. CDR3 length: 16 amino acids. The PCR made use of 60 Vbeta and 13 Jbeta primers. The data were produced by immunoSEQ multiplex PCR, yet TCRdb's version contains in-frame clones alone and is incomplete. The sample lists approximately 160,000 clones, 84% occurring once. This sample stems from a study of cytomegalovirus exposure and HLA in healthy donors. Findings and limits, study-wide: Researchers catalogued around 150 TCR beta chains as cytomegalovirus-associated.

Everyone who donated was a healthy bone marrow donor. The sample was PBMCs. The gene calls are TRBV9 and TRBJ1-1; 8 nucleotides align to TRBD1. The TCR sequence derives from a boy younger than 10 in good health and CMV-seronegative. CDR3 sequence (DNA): TGTGCCAGCAGCCCTAGGGGGACAGGACTGAACACTGAAGCTTTCTTT. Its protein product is CASSPRGTGLNTEAFF. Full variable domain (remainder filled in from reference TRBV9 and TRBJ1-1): DSGVTQTPKHLITATGQRVTLRCSPRSGDLSVYWYQQSLDQGLQFLIQYYNGEERAKGNILERFSAQQFPDLHSELNLSSLELGDSALYFCASSPRGTGLNTEAFFGQGTRLTVV.